This T cell receptor (beta chain) derives from a study of blood T cell repertoires in COVID-19. Study background: PBMCs, B-cell-depleted T cells, or T cells were the source of the cDNA or gDNA that made up the material.

Germline-derived CDR1 and CDR2 are KGHSH and LQKENI. This CDR3 comprises 14 residues. Trimming cost V 0 bases and J 3 bases, with 6 bases left between them. Authors' analysis steps: Scientists estimated how many nucleated cells there were by amplifying reference gene primers. Produced via immunoSEQ multiplex PCR; TCRdb's table is partial and in-frame only. The DNA was the basis for D and trimming; V, J and clone size are from that table. This sample has over 85,000 clones, with around 90% found just once. The table lists this clone with a count of one. The TCR sequence derives from a woman aged 80 or older with acute or convalescent COVID-19. The chain employs TRBV18 and TRBJ2-1; D is ambiguous. Sequenced sample: peripheral blood. CDR3 region: CASSPPASYNEQFF. The DNA of the CDR3 is TGTGCCAGCTCACCACCGGCAAGCTACAATGAGCAGTTCTTC.